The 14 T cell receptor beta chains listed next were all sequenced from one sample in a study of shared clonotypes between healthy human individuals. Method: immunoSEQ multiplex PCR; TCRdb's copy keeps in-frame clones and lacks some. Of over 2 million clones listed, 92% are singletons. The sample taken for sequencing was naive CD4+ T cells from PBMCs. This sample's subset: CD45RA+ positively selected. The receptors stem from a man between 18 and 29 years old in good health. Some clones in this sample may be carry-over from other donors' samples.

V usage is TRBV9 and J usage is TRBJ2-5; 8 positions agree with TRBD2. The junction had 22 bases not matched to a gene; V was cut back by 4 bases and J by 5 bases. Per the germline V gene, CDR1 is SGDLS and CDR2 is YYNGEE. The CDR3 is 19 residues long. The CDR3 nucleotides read TGTGCCAGCAGCCCCGGGAGGCTTAGGGGCGGGAGGTTTCGGGAGACCCAGTACTTC. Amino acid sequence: CASSPGRLRGGRFRETQYF.

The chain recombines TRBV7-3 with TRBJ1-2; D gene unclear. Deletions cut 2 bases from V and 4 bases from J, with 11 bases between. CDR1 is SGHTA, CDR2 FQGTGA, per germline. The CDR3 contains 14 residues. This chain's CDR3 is CASSLGGKSYGYTF. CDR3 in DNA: TGTGCCAGCAGCTTAGGAGGAAAGAGCTATGGCTACACCTTC.

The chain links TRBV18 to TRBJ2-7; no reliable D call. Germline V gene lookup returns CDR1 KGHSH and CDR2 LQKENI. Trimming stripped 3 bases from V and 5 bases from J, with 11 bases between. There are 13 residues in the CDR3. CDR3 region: CASSPNIVDEQYF. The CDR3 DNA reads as TGTGCCAGCTCACCCAACATTGTTGACGAGCAGTACTTC. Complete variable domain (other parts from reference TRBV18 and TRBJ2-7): NAGVMQNPRHLVRRRGQEARLRCSPMKGHSHVYWYRQLPEEGLKFMVYLQKENIIDESGMPKERFSAEFPKEGPSILRIQQVVRGDSAAYFCASSPNIVDEQYFGPGTRLTVT.

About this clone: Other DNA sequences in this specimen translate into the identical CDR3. In DNA, the CDR3 is TGCAGTGCACGCGGGAACAATGAGCAGTTCTTC. Translated, it gives CSARGNNEQFF. The chain carries TRBV20-1 and TRBJ2-1; D possibly corresponds to TRBD2 (6 bases). V was cut by 6 bases and J by 5 bases, with 8 bases left in between. The CDR3 covers 11 residues. The germline CDR1 and CDR2 sequences are DFQATT and SNEGSKA (reference sequence).

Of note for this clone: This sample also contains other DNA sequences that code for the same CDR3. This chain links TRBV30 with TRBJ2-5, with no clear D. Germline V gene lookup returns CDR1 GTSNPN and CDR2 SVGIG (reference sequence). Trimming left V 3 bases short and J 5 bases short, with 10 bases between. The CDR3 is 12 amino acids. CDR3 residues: CAWSPAGETQYF. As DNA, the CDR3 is TGTGCCTGGAGCCCCGCCGGGGAGACCCAGTACTTC.

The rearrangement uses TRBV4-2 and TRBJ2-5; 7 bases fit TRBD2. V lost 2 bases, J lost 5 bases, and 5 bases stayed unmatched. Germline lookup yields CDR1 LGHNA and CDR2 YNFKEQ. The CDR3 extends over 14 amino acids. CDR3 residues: CASSQPTSEETQYF. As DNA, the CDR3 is TGTGCCAGCAGCCAACCCACTAGCGAGGAGACCCAGTACTTC.

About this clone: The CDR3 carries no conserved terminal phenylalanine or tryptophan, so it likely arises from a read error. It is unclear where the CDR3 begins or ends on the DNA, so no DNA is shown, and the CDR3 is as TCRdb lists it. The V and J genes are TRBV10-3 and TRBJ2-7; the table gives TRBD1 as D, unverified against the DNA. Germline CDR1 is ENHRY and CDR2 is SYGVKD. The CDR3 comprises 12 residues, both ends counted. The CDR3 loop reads CAINAQQGLRST.

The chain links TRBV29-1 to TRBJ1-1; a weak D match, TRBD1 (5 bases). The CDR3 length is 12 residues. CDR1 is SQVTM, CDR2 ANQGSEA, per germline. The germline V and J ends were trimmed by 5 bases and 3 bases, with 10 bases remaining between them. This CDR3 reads CSVRGWDTEAFF. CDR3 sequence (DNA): TGCAGCGTTCGGGGCTGGGACACTGAAGCTTTCTTT. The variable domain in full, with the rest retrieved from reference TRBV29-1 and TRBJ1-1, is SAVISQKPSRDICQRGTSLTIQCQVDSQVTMMFWYRQQPGQSLTLIATANQGSEATYESGFVIDKFPISRPNLTFSTLTVSNMSPEDSSIYLCSVRGWDTEAFFGQGTRLTVV.

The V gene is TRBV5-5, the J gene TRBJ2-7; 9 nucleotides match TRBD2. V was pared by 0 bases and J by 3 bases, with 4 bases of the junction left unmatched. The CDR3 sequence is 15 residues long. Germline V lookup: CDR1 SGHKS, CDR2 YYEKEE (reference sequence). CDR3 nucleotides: TGTGCCAGCAGCTTGGCCGCGCGGGAGGGCTACGAGCAGTACTTC. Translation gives CASSLAAREGYEQYF.

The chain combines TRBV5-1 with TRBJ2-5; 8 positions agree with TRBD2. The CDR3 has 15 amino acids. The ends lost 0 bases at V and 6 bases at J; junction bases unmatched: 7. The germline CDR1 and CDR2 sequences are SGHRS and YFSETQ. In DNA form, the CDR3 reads TGCGCCAGCAGCTTGGACGGGAGGGCCGGAAAGACCCAGTACTTC. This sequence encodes CASSLDGRAGKTQYF.

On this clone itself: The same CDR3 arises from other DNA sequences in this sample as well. CDR3 protein: CASSLAGNSNQPQHF. Here the CDR3 DNA reads TGCGCCAGCAGCTTGGCTGGGAATAGCAATCAGCCCCAGCATTTT. The rearrangement links TRBV5-1 to TRBJ1-5; no definite D call. The CDR3 extends over 15 amino acids. Germline CDR1 SGHRS, CDR2 YFSETQ. V lost 0 bases, J lost 0 bases, and 7 bases lay in between. Drawing the rest from reference TRBV5-1 and TRBJ1-5, the complete variable domain is KAGVTQTPRYLIKTRGQQVTLSCSPISGHRSVSWYQQTPGQGLQFLFEYFSETQRNKGNFPGRFSGRQFSNSRSEMNVSTLELGDSALYLCASSLAGNSNQPQHFGDGTRLSIL.

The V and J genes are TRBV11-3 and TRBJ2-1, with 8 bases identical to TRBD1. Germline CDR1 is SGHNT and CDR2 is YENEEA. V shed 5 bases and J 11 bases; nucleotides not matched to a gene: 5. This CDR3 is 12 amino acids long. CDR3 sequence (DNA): TGTGCCAGCAGCCCTCGACAGGGGAAGCAGTTCTTC. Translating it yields CASSPRQGKQFF.

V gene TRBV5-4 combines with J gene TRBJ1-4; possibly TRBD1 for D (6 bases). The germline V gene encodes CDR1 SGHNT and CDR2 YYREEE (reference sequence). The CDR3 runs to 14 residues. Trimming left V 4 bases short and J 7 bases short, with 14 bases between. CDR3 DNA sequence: TGTGCCAGCAGCGTTCAGGGGAAGGTTGAAAAACTGTTTTTT. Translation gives CASSVQGKVEKLFF.

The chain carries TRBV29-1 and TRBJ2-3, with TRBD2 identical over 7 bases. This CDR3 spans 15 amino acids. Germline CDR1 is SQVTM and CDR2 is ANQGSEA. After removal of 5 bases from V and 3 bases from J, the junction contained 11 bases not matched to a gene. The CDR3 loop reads CSVSGGGRATDTQYF. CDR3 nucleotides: TGCAGCGTTAGTGGGGGAGGGCGAGCGACAGATACGCAGTATTTT.